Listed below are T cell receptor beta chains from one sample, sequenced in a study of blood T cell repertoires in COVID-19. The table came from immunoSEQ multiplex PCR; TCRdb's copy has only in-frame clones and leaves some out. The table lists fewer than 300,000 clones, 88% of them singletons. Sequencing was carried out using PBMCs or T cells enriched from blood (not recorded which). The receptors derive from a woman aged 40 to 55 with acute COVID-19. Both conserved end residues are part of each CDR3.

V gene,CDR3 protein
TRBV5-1,CASSIGTAIMNTEAFF
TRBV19,CASSIVWGDNTEAFF
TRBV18,CASSRTDRGDYGYTF
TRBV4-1,CASSHGSGPSYNEQFF
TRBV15,CATSRVDSTEAFF
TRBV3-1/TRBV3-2,CASSQEGGVGNSPLHF
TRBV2,CASSLAGYNEQFF
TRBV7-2,CASSLATGGPTEAFF
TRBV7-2,CASSLGGPGGAGTGELFF
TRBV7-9,CASTGIVRGNEQFF
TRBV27,CASSLSGESWGLAGYNEQFF
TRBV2,CASTGTSGRETQYF
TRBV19,CASSIRSSPNQPQHF
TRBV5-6,CASSFSGNPYEQYF
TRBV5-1,CASRGDARAFAEAFF
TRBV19,CASSIPTGTPYGYTF
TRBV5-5,CASSTYGNSNQPQHF
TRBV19,CASSITRGMGQGMVDTQYF
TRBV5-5,CASSNWREEEEEKLFF
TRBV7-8,CASTLGGSYEQYF
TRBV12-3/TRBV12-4,CASSFAVEKLFF
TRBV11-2,CASSYRLVRDSEAFF
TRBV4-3,CASSQESGTHNSPLHF
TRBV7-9,CLLSSGTVANYGYTF
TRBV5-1,CASSFTGGDYGYTF
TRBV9,CASSERTGTNNSPLHF
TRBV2,CASTESWSGRYGYGYTF
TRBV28,CASSFSYGSPTTDTQYF
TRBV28,CASSRGLAGSRETQYF
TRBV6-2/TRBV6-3,CASSQGTDNTEAFF
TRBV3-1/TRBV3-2,CASSQDRYLRGEGETQYF
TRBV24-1,CATSDSGTKRYGYTF
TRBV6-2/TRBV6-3,CASSPPGLAGDEQFF
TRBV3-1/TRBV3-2,CASSRRDSRLVGTGELFF
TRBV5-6,CASSLFTRQETQYF
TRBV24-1,CATSDPGQGEKLFF
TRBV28,CASRTGSSGANVLTF
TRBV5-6,CASSLGREAQHF
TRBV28,CASSADRDDEKLFF
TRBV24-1,CATSDPTSYNEQFF
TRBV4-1,CASSLSQSGRQFF
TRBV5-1,CASSPTGDTEAFF
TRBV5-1,CASSLGLGLGYEQYF
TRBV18,CASSFGQGYTEAFF
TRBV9,CASRTKGTGGRPKTDTQYF
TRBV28,CFTAGGPADTQYF
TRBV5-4,CASRTAGAGPYNEQFF
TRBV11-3,CASSRTNRGDEQFF
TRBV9,CASSVGGRAATNEKLFF
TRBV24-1,CATSDSTGFETQYF
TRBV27,CASSLGGPNTEAFF
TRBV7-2,CASSLVGTSSYNEQFF
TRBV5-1,CASSIDGTGGGNTIYF
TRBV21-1,CASSIQLGTGIAQDTGELFF
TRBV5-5,CASSLTGSLYEQYF
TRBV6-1,CASSDVAGGWDEQFF
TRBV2,CASSEAFRGLTEAFF
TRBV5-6,CASSGGSSPLHF
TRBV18,CASSKAWRDSRDTEAFF